Shown below are 2 T cell receptor beta chains from a single sample sequenced in a study of OX40 agonist ivuxolimab in advanced cancers. Generated by immunoSEQ multiplex PCR, the TCRdb table keeps only in-frame clones and is missing some. The sample yields tens of thousands of clones, approximately 90% seen once. Sequenced here: CD4+ or CD8+ T cells sorted from blood, sampled in a trial of the OX40 agonist ivuxolimab. The receptors originated from an adult with an advanced solid tumor such as melanoma, head and neck, liver or kidney cancer.

V and J are TRBV19 and TRBJ2-7; possibly TRBD1 or TRBD2 for D (5 bases each). V was cut by 6 bases and J by 0 bases, with 15 bases left in between. The germline V gene has CDR1 LNHDA and CDR2 SQIVND (reference sequence). CDR3 size: 15 residues. The CDR3 region has the DNA TGTGCCAGTAGAAGGGACCCTGGTAGCTCCTACGAGCAGTACTTC. Amino acids: CASRRDPGSSYEQYF.

The gene calls are TRBV6-6 and TRBJ1-5; D may be TRBD1 (5 bases). The CDR3 is 14 residues long. V dropped 2 bases and J dropped 3 bases, with 8 bases sitting between them. CDR1 MNHNY and CDR2 SVGAGI come from the germline V gene (reference sequence). The DNA for the CDR3 is TGTGCCAGCAGTTACCAGGGACTCAATCAGCCCCAGCATTTT. This translates into CASSYQGLNQPQHF.